A single sample is the source of the 16 T cell receptor beta chains below, sequenced in a study of blood T cell repertoires in COVID-19 (dated by TCRdb to about 2020). Library preparation employed the immunoSEQ multiplex PCR assay. TCRdb holds this immuneACCESS table with in-frame rearrangements only. Some clones are missing; in checked studies, unresolved V genes explain under half, and the rest has no known cause. The sample table lists 250,000 to 300,000 clones, 70% to 90% of them with a count of one. 3.5% to 5.5% of the sample is held by the ten biggest clonotypes. Sequenced material: peripheral blood. These receptors originate from a man aged 55 to 70 who had recovered from COVID-19.

The CDR3 DNA sequence: TGTGCCAGCAGCGACCGACAGGATAATTCACCCCTCCACTTT. Protein sequence: CASSDRQDNSPLHF. This chain connects TRBV9 to TRBJ1-6; TRBD1 might be the D (6 bases). The CDR3 extends over 14 amino acids. CDR1 and CDR2 (germline): SGDLS, YYNGEE. V was shortened by 3 bases and J by 5 bases, with 9 bases between the two germline ends.

The rearrangement links TRBV18 to TRBJ2-2, with 14 bases lining up with TRBD2. The CDR3 has 18 residues. Germline trimming cut 3 bases from V and 0 bases from J; bases unmatched to any gene: 3. Germline values: CDR1 KGHSH, CDR2 LQKENI. CDR3 sequence: CASSPKTSGGANTGELFF. For the CDR3, the DNA is TGTGCCAGCTCACCGAAGACTAGCGGGGGGGCGAACACCGGGGAGCTGTTTTTT.

The chain uses TRBV2 and TRBJ2-3; TRBD1 aligns across 12 bases. The CDR3 is made up of 16 amino acids. The J segment lost 6 bases and the V segment lost 8 bases, leaving 12 bases of the junction unmatched. The germline gives CDR1 SNHLY, CDR2 FYNNEI. CDR3 region: CASGLPGQGAGDTQYF. As DNA, the CDR3 is TGTGCCAGCGGTCTCCCGGGACAGGGGGCCGGGGATACGCAGTATTTT.

This chain uses TRBV2 with TRBJ1-1, with D unclear. The CDR3 runs to 14 residues. Trimming pared 3 bases from V and 3 bases from J, leaving 11 bases between. The germline V gene has CDR1 SNHLY and CDR2 FYNNEI. The CDR3 DNA follows: TGTGCCAGCAGTGAGGACTCTCAGTACACTGAAGCTTTCTTT. Residues: CASSEDSQYTEAFF.

The chain is built from TRBV19 and TRBJ2-1, with TRBD2 matching over 13 bases. After removal of 1 base from V and 4 bases from J, the junction contained 7 bases not matched to a gene. Germline CDR1 and CDR2: LNHDA and SQIVND (reference sequence). The CDR3 totals 18 residues. The DNA of the CDR3 is TGTGCCAGTAGTATAGCGGGACTAGCGGGAATTAGATACAATGAGCAGTTCTTC. It specifies CASSIAGLAGIRYNEQFF.

This rearrangement joins TRBV15 to TRBJ2-5; D perhaps matches TRBD1 (6 bases). The CDR3 loop spans 16 amino acids. Germline CDR1 is LNHNV and CDR2 is YYDKDF (reference sequence). V was clipped by 0 bases and J by 4 bases, with 15 bases between them. CDR3 in DNA: TGTGCCACCAGCAGAGATGTGCAGGGGACCGGAGAGACCCAGTACTTC. Translation: CATSRDVQGTGETQYF.

This sequence joins TRBV7-2 and TRBJ2-1; D possibly corresponds to TRBD2 (6 bases). This CDR3 comprises 15 residues. From germline, CDR1 is SGHTA and CDR2 FQGNSA. V lost 1 base to trimming and J lost 5 bases, with 12 bases between them. The CDR3 coding sequence is TGTGCCAGCAGCTTAGATCGGCGGGGTCACAATGAGCAGTTCTTC. It yields the protein CASSLDRRGHNEQFF.

The chain joins TRBV6-6 to TRBJ1-3; 7 bases are shared with TRBD1. The J segment lost 5 bases and the V segment lost 5 bases, leaving 15 bases of the junction unmatched. CDR1 is MNHNY, CDR2 SVGAGI, per germline (reference sequence). This CDR3 comprises 17 residues. CDR3 amino acids: CASSLLTGNRGRNTIYF. As DNA, the CDR3 is TGTGCCAGCAGTCTCCTTACGGGGAACAGGGGTCGAAACACCATATATTTT.

This sequence joins TRBV2 and TRBJ1-3; the D is unclear. Germline CDR1 SNHLY, CDR2 FYNNEI. The CDR3 loop spans 14 amino acids. Trimming took 7 bases from V and 4 from J, leaving 14 bases between them. For the CDR3, the DNA is TGTGCCAGCACCAGAGGGCGCAACGGAAACACCATATATTTT. Translated: CASTRGRNGNTIYF.

This clone was counted between two and nine times. The junction departs from germline at one end; a sequencing error may be responsible. J is TRBJ1-1 and V is TRBV7-7, with TRBD1 matching over 7 bases. Germline V CDR1 and CDR2: SSHAT, FNYEAQ (reference sequence). There are 13 residues in the CDR3. CDR3 in amino acids: CASSRIQGNEAFF. The CDR3 DNA sequence: TGTGCTAGCAGCCGTATACAGGGGAATGAAGCTTTCTTT.

This clone was detected ten times or more. V gene TRBV25-1 combines with J gene TRBJ2-7, with a tentative D call TRBD1 (6 bases). Deletions cut 5 bases from V and 5 bases from J, with 16 bases between. The CDR3 consists of 14 residues. Germline CDR1 and CDR2: MGHDK and SYGVNS. The CDR3, as DNA: TGTGCCAGCAGTAACCCGGCACAGGGCAACGAGCAGTACTTC. Encoded protein: CASSNPAQGNEQYF.

J is TRBJ1-2 and V is TRBV5-4, with D tentatively TRBD1 (5 bases). CDR3 size: 13 residues. Per the germline V gene, CDR1 is SGHNT and CDR2 is YYREEE (reference sequence). Trimming took off 4 bases at V and 4 bases at J, with 11 bases between the two ends. The CDR3: CASSPPGGYGYTF. As DNA, the CDR3 is TGTGCCAGCAGCCCACCCGGGGGCTATGGCTACACCTTC.

The chain is built from TRBV9 and TRBJ2-3, with TRBD1 as a possible D gene (6 bases). This CDR3 is 15 amino acids long. Looked up from germline, CDR1 is SGDLS and CDR2 is YYNGEE. Trimming shortened V by 0 bases and J by 3 bases, and 11 bases separated the two germline ends. The CDR3 loop is CASSVVPGATDTQYF. CDR3 DNA sequence: TGTGCCAGCAGCGTAGTCCCAGGGGCGACAGATACGCAGTATTTT. The full variable domain, in which reference TRBV9 and TRBJ2-3 provide the parts outside the CDR3, is DSGVTQTPKHLITATGQRVTLRCSPRSGDLSVYWYQQSLDQGLQFLIQYYNGEERAKGNILERFSAQQFPDLHSELNLSSLELGDSALYFCASSVVPGATDTQYFGPGTRLTVL.

This chain uses TRBV19 with TRBJ2-1; weak D call: TRBD1 (6 bases). The V gene lost 3 bases and the J gene lost 0 bases, with 9 bases spanning the gap. The CDR3 contains 15 residues. Looked up from germline, CDR1 is LNHDA and CDR2 is SQIVND (reference sequence). CDR3 loop: CASSIGDTSYNEQFF. CDR3 bases: TGTGCCAGTAGTATTGGGGACACCTCCTACAATGAGCAGTTCTTC.

The chain employs TRBV6-5 and TRBJ2-5; perhaps TRBD2 as D (5 bases). Germline CDR1 is MNHEY and CDR2 is SVGAGI. CDR3 length: 14 residues. V lost 6 bases and J lost 5, with 16 bases in between. The CDR3 DNA is TGTGCCAGCAGCCGGGGAAATAGCCTGGAGACCCAGTACTTC. It encodes CASSRGNSLETQYF.

The chain employs TRBV7-9 and TRBJ1-1; 8 nucleotides agree with TRBD1. CDR1 is SEHNR and CDR2 is FQNEAQ in the germline V gene (reference sequence). This CDR3 spans 18 amino acids. V gave up 6 bases and J gave up 1 base; unmatched junction bases: 16. CDR3: CASSSDRGPGLTNTEAFF. CDR3 bases: TGTGCCAGCAGTTCAGACAGGGGACCCGGACTAACGAACACTGAAGCTTTCTTT.